Below are 22 T cell receptor beta chains sequenced from a single sample in a study of glioma-infiltrating T cells after dendritic cell vaccination. The assay was immunoSEQ multiplex PCR, and TCRdb's table has in-frame clones only and misses some. The sample records about 50,000 clones, roughly 87% being singletons. Here the sequenced sample was blood, taken before dendritic cell vaccination. The receptors come from a human donor with glioblastoma.

V usage is TRBV19 and J usage is TRBJ2-1; 9 bases line up with TRBD2. The ends lost 4 bases at V and 7 bases at J; junction bases unmatched: 5. Germline CDR1 is LNHDA and CDR2 is SQIVND (reference sequence). CDR3 size: 14 residues. CDR3 DNA sequence: TGTGCCAGTAGTAAAGCGGGAGGTAATAATGAGCAGTTCTTC. Translating it yields CASSKAGGNNEQFF.

This chain uses TRBV5-4 with TRBJ2-1; 10 positions agree with TRBD2. Germline V gives CDR1 SGHNT, CDR2 YYREEE (reference sequence). V dropped 1 base and J dropped 7; count of bases not matched to a gene: 8. This CDR3 is built from 16 residues. In nucleotides, the CDR3 is TGTGCCAGCAGCTTGTCCCTTAGCGGGGGGCCTAATGAGCAGTTCTTC. Its translation is CASSLSLSGGPNEQFF.

The chain uses TRBV9 and TRBJ2-7; no reliable D call. The CDR3 totals 14 residues. From germline, CDR1 is SGDLS and CDR2 YYNGEE. Trimming shortened V by 0 bases and J by 3 bases, and 10 bases separated the two germline ends. The chain's CDR3 is CASSVGTDLYEQYF. Here the CDR3 DNA reads TGTGCCAGCAGCGTAGGTACAGACCTCTACGAGCAGTACTTC.

The genes are TRBV7-2 and TRBJ2-5; TRBD1 might be the D (5 bases). Trimming removed 1 base from V and 3 bases from J, with 15 bases in between. Germline CDR1 reads SGHTA; CDR2 reads FQGNSA. The CDR3 totals 16 residues. The CDR3 protein is CASSLVGRVVEETQYF. CDR3 in DNA: TGTGCCAGCAGCTTAGTAGGCAGGGTTGTTGAAGAGACCCAGTACTTC. Looking up the rest from reference TRBV7-2 and TRBJ2-5 gives the full variable domain: GAGVSQSPSNKVTEKGKDVELRCDPISGHTALYWYRQSLGQGLEFLIYFQGNSAPDKSGLPSDRFSAERTGGSVSTLTIQRTQQEDSAVYLCASSLVGRVVEETQYFGPGTRLLVL.

The chain links TRBV7-2 to TRBJ2-2, with TRBD2 matching over 7 bases. J gave up 4 bases and V 0 bases, and 5 bases lay outside the gene matches. The V gene's germline CDR1 is SGHTA and CDR2 FQGNSA. The CDR3 totals 16 residues. Written as DNA, the CDR3 is TGTGCCAGCAGCTTAGCTGGTGGGGGGGGCACCGGGGAGCTGTTTTTT. Protein: CASSLAGGGGTGELFF.

The genes are TRBV7-2 and TRBJ1-2, with 10 bases fitting TRBD1. V gave up 8 bases and J gave up 1 base; unmatched junction bases: 7. Per germline, CDR1 SGHTA and CDR2 FQGNSA. The CDR3 has 15 residues. Here the CDR3 DNA reads TGTGCCAGCGACTTGACAGGGGGCATTAACTATGGCTACACCTTC. Its protein is CASDLTGGINYGYTF. The entire variable domain, with the rest obtained from reference TRBV7-2 and TRBJ1-2, is as follows: GAGVSQSPSNKVTEKGKDVELRCDPISGHTALYWYRQSLGQGLEFLIYFQGNSAPDKSGLPSDRFSAERTGGSVSTLTIQRTQQEDSAVYLCASDLTGGINYGYTFGSGTRLTVV.

The genes are TRBV27 and TRBJ2-7; 9 nucleotides match TRBD1. CDR1 and CDR2 (germline): MNHEY, SMNVEV (reference sequence). Trimming cost V 4 bases and J 3 bases; bases outside gene matches: 10. The CDR3 is 16 amino acids. The CDR3: CASSSRTGDTFYEQYF. CDR3 sequence (DNA): TGTGCCAGCAGTTCCCGGACAGGGGATACCTTCTACGAGCAGTACTTC.

The genes are TRBV19 and TRBJ2-7; tentative D call: TRBD1 (6 bases). Germline V CDR1 and CDR2: LNHDA, SQIVND (reference sequence). This CDR3 comprises 15 residues. The ends were cut back, 0 bases at V and 0 bases at J, with 9 bases in the middle. The CDR3 region is CASSIEPGASYEQYF. The CDR3 DNA sequence: TGTGCCAGTAGTATAGAGCCAGGGGCCTCCTACGAGCAGTACTTC.

This chain uses TRBV11-3 with TRBJ2-1, with 13 bases aligning to TRBD2. The CDR3 consists of 15 residues. Germline lookup yields CDR1 SGHNT and CDR2 YENEEA. The ends lost 4 bases at V and 8 bases at J; junction bases unmatched: 5. The CDR3 DNA follows: TGTGCCAGCAGCTCCAGGACTAGCGGGAGTCATGAGCAGTTCTTC. It encodes CASSSRTSGSHEQFF. The whole variable domain, remainder taken from reference TRBV11-3 and TRBJ2-1, is EAGVVQSPRYKIIEKKQPVAFWCNPISGHNTLYWYLQNLGQGPELLIRYENEEAVDDSQLPKDRFSAERLKGVDSTLKIQPAELGDSAVYLCASSSRTSGSHEQFFGPGTRLTVL.

The J gene is TRBJ1-4, the V gene TRBV4-3, with TRBD1 as a possible D gene (6 bases). This CDR3 is built from 17 residues. Germline V gives CDR1 LGHNA, CDR2 YSLEER. Trimming took off 0 bases at V and 0 bases at J, with 11 bases between the two ends. The CDR3 spells CASSQEGGLATNEKLFF. The CDR3 region has the DNA TGCGCCAGCAGCCAAGAAGGGGGATTAGCAACTAATGAAAAACTGTTTTTT.

The rearrangement joins TRBV6-1 to TRBJ1-2; D perhaps matches TRBD1 (6 bases). Germline CDR1 is MNHNS and CDR2 is SASEGT. Trimming took off 8 bases at V and 4 bases at J, with 14 bases between the two ends. CDR3 size: 13 residues. CDR3 sequence reads: CASRTEGGYGYTF. The DNA of the CDR3 is TGTGCCAGCCGGACAGAGGGCGGCTATGGCTACACCTTC.

This chain connects TRBV7-9 to TRBJ2-5; 11 nucleotides align to TRBD1. This CDR3 comprises 16 residues. Unmatched junction bases numbered 6, after V lost 5 bases and J lost 1 base. The V gene's germline CDR1 is SEHNR and CDR2 FQNEAQ (reference sequence). The CDR3 here is CASSPRDRGIQETQYF. For the CDR3, the DNA is TGTGCCAGCAGCCCCCGGGACAGGGGGATCCAAGAGACCCAGTACTTC.

The chain carries TRBV9 and TRBJ2-7, with D unresolved. Trimming stripped 3 bases from V and 3 bases from J, with 13 bases between. The CDR3 has 14 amino acids. In germline, CDR1 is SGDLS, CDR2 YYNGEE. The CDR3 DNA follows: TGTGCCAGCAGCGCAACCTCTCGGAGCTACGAGCAGTACTTC. Translated, it gives CASSATSRSYEQYF.

This clone was picked up one time. This chain connects TRBV30 to TRBJ2-1; 12 bases are shared with TRBD2. Germline V CDR1 and CDR2: GTSNPN, SVGIG (reference sequence). Trimming removed 2 bases from V and 12 bases from J; junction bases left unmatched: 17. The CDR3 extends over 17 amino acids. The CDR3 reads CAWSLVTSGGLKIGQFF. DNA of the CDR3: TGTGCCTGGAGTCTTGTGACTAGCGGGGGCCTTAAGATTGGGCAGTTCTTC.

This chain uses TRBV27 with TRBJ2-7; D may be TRBD1 (6 bases). CDR1 and CDR2 from the germline V gene are MNHEY and SMNVEV (reference sequence). The CDR3 runs 15 residues. The ends were cut back, 5 bases at V and 1 base at J, with 15 bases in the middle. The CDR3 protein is CASSIQGVSSYEQYF. CDR3 coding DNA: TGTGCCAGCAGTATACAGGGTGTATCGTCCTACGAGCAGTACTTC.

The rearrangement links TRBV25-1 to TRBJ2-1; D perhaps matches TRBD2 (5 bases). V lost 1 base and J 8 bases, leaving 6 bases between the germline ends. Germline-derived CDR1 and CDR2 are MGHDK and SYGVNS. The CDR3 is 12 residues long. CDR3 sequence (DNA): TGTGCCAGCAGTGAATGGGGAGATGAGCAGTTCTTC. This translates into CASSEWGDEQFF.

The genes are TRBV6-5 and TRBJ2-5, with D tentatively TRBD1 (5 bases). Gene TRBJ2-7 matches the end of the DNA better, so the J call may be wrong. CDR1 and CDR2 (germline): MNHEY, SVGAGI. CDR3 length: 13 residues. CDR3 sequence (DNA): TGTGCCAGCAGTCGCGGCAGGGCCTACGAGCAGTACTTC. Its translation: CASSRGRAYEQYF.

The chain carries TRBV7-8 and TRBJ2-7; a possible D gene is TRBD2 (6 bases). CDR3 length equals 13 residues. Trimming left V 1 base short and J 6 bases short, with 10 bases between. CDR1 is SGHVS and CDR2 is FQNEAQ in the germline V gene. The CDR3 reads CASSLVQGGEQYF. The DNA for the CDR3 is TGTGCCAGCAGCTTAGTCCAGGGAGGCGAGCAGTACTTC.

The CDR3 DNA reads as TGCGCCAGCAGTGAAAGGCCTAGCGGGAGGGCCGGGGAGCTGTTTTTT. Protein: CASSERPSGRAGELFF. The chain employs TRBV10-1 and TRBJ2-2, with TRBD2 matching 12 bases. This CDR3 contains 16 residues. V shed 3 bases and J 6 bases; nucleotides not matched to a gene: 5. CDR1 and CDR2 (germline): WNHNN, SYGVQD (reference sequence).

A remark on this clone: Additional DNA sequences in this sample encode the identical CDR3. The chain employs TRBV11-2 and TRBJ1-1, with D maybe TRBD1 (5 bases). The CDR3 covers 12 residues. Germline V lookup: CDR1 SGHAT, CDR2 FQNNGV. Between the trimmed V and J ends, which lost 4 bases and 8 bases, there was a span of 11 bases. The CDR3 protein is CASSSGQGEAFF. In nucleotides, the CDR3 is TGTGCCAGCAGCTCAGGGCAGGGCGAAGCTTTCTTT.

The chain has TRBV5-1 and TRBJ2-2; 12 positions agree with TRBD2. The germline V gene encodes CDR1 SGHRS and CDR2 YFSETQ. Germline trimming cut 7 bases from V and 6 bases from J; bases unmatched to any gene: 10. This CDR3 has 16 amino acids. The CDR3 loop reads CASVRWGLAGPGELFF. The CDR3 region has the DNA TGCGCCAGCGTAAGATGGGGACTAGCGGGTCCCGGGGAGCTGTTTTTT.

V and J are TRBV5-5 and TRBJ1-1; D may be TRBD1 (5 bases). This CDR3 has 15 amino acids. V shed 1 base and J shed 0 bases, with 10 bases lying between them. Germline CDR1 and CDR2: SGHKS and YYEKEE (reference sequence). The CDR3 DNA is TGTGCCAGCAGCTTGTGGGGGGAATTGAACACTGAAGCTTTCTTT. Protein product: CASSLWGELNTEAFF.